One and the same sample provided the 9 T cell receptor beta chains below, sequenced in a study of early T cells in non-severe SARS-CoV-2 infection. TCRdb fed the 5' RACE reads into MiXCR, producing one record per CDR3 protein. The sample lists just under 65,000 distinct CDR3 sequences; roughly 5.7% were seen once. The sequencing here drew on whole blood, taken at baseline. The receptors derive from an adult who was a healthcare worker with PCR-confirmed SARS-CoV-2 infection or an uninfected control (not recorded which).

This clonotype was observed many times. The chain joins TRBV4-3 to TRBJ1-2; 11 bases fit TRBD1. The CDR3 totals 17 residues. The junction had 9 bases not matched to a gene; V was cut back by 0 bases and J by 6 bases. Germline V gene sequence: CDR1 LGHNA, CDR2 YSLEER. This CDR3 reads CASSQEKGSDRGHGYTF. The CDR3, as DNA: TGCGCCAGCAGCCAAGAAAAGGGATCGGACAGGGGGCATGGCTACACCTTC.

The chain couples TRBV28 to TRBJ2-6; D not certain. CDR1 and CDR2 from the germline V gene are MDHEN and SYDVKM. The V end was cut by 5 bases, the J end by 0 bases, with 5 bases between. The CDR3 extends over 14 amino acids. CDR3 region: CASSLHSGANVLTF. The CDR3 bases are TGTGCCAGCAGTCTTCACTCTGGGGCCAACGTCCTGACTTTC.

This clonotype was seen many times. CDR3 bases: TGTGCCAGCAGCGACCCTCGCGACAGGGGTGGCGAGACCCAGTACTTC. Amino acid sequence: CASSDPRDRGGETQYF. V usage is TRBV21-1 and J usage is TRBJ2-5; the tabulated D call, TRBD1, remains unverified against the DNA. TRBV21-1 is labeled a pseudogene. This CDR3 is 16 amino acids long.

This clonotype was picked up many times. This chain links TRBV6-2 or TRBV6-3 with TRBJ2-1; TRBD2 aligns across 8 bases. CDR3 length: 15 residues. J gave up 13 bases and V 2 bases, and 13 bases lay outside the gene matches. Germline V lookup: CDR1 MNHEY, CDR2 SVGEGT. In DNA, the CDR3 is TGTGCCAGCAGTTACGGGTCGGGAGGGCCTTTATCTCAGTTCTTC. Translation: CASSYGSGGPLSQFF.

This clonotype showed up many times. Germline is not matched at one junction end, which may reflect a read error. This rearrangement joins TRBV5-1 to TRBJ2-1, with D possibly matching TRBD2 (6 bases). The CDR3 contains 15 residues. The germline CDR1 and CDR2 sequences are SGHRS and YFSETQ. CDR3 loop: CVSSRLAESYNEQFF. The DNA for the CDR3 is TGCGTCAGCAGTCGATTAGCGGAAAGTTACAATGAGCAGTTCTTC.

This chain links TRBV21-1 with TRBJ2-1; the listed D gene, TRBD1, was not tested against the DNA. TRBV21-1 is tagged as a pseudogene. CDR3 length: 11 residues. This CDR3 reads CASGGFDEQFF. The CDR3 nucleotides are TGTGCCAGCGGGGGTTTCGATGAGCAGTTCTTC.

This clonotype was counted many times. The chain carries TRBV12-3 or TRBV12-4 and TRBJ1-4, with TRBD1 as a possible D gene (5 bases). V was clipped by 3 bases and J by 8 bases, with 13 bases between them. The CDR3 runs to 14 residues. Written as DNA, the CDR3 is TGTGCCAGCAGTTTCATGGGGGGGAGGGAAAAACTGTTTTTT. It translates to CASSFMGGREKLFF.

This clonotype was found many times. The rearrangement joins TRBV5-1 to TRBJ2-3; 8 bases match TRBD2. The CDR3 runs 16 residues. Germline V lookup: CDR1 SGHRS, CDR2 YFSETQ. J lost 4 bases, V lost 5 bases, and 12 bases had no gene match. CDR3 in amino acids: CASSFTLAGGPDTQYF. In nucleotides, the CDR3 is TGCGCCAGCAGTTTCACCCTAGCGGGCGGTCCAGATACGCAGTATTTT.

Only a few counts were recorded for this clonotype. This chain uses TRBV24-1 with TRBJ1-5, with D possibly being TRBD1 (6 bases). This CDR3 comprises 15 residues. Deletions cut 3 bases from V and 2 bases from J, with 10 bases between. Germline CDR1 reads KGHDR; CDR2 reads SFDVKD. CDR3 sequence reads: CATSDPQGGNQPQHF. DNA for the CDR3: TGTGCCACCAGTGATCCACAGGGTGGCAATCAGCCCCAGCATTTT.